This TCR beta chain was captured in a study of CD8 T cells in Susac syndrome. V shed 0 bases, J shed 3 bases, and the junction held 10 bases outside the gene matches. Germline assignment: CDR1 SGDLS and CDR2 YYNGEE. The CDR3 extends over 17 amino acids. An amount of RNA that ranged from about 0.45 to 1 ug was reverse transcribed with random hexamers. TCR beta CDR3 was amplified by immunoSEQ covering 54 Vbeta and 13 Jbeta. Each CDR3 protein is one row after TCRdb ran MiXCR on the immunoSEQ multiplex PCR reads. The table lists approximately 120,000 distinct CDR3 sequences, 93% of them singletons. This clonotype appeared once. FACS enriched CD8+ TEMRA cells, while bulk CD8+ and CD4+ were negatively isolated.

This sequence originates from a human donor with multiple sclerosis. What was sequenced was CD8+ T cells from PBMCs. The gene calls are TRBV9 and TRBJ2-3; 7 bases fit TRBD2. CDR3 in amino acids: CASSVAGRDYGTDTQYF. The DNA of the CDR3 is TGTGCCAGCAGCGTAGCAGGCCGGGACTACGGGACAGATACGCAGTATTTT.